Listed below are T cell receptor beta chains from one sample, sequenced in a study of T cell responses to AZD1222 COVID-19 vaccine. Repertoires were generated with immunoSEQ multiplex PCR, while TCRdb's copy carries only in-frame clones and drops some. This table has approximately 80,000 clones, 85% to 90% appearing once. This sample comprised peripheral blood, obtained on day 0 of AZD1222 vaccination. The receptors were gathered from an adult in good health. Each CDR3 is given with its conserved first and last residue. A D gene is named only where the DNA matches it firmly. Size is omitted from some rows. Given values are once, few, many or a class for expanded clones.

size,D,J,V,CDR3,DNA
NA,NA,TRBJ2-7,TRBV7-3,CASSLSKGHYEQYF,TGTGCCAGCAGCTTATCGAAAGGGCATTACGAGCAGTACTTC
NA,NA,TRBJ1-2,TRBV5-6,CASSDTPVSANYGYTF,TGTGCCAGCAGCGACACCCCAGTGTCTGCTAACTATGGCTACACCTTC
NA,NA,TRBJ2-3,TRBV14,CASSQQPGSTDTQYF,TGTGCCAGCAGCCAACAACCAGGGAGCACAGATACGCAGTATTTT
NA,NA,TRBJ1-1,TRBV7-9,CASATARNTEAFF,TGTGCCAGCGCGACAGCAAGGAACACTGAAGCTTTCTTT
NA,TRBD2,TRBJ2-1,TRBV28,CASSGLAGGTYNEQFF,TGTGCCAGCAGTGGACTAGCGGGGGGGACCTACAATGAGCAGTTCTTC
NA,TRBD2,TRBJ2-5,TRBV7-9,CASRPTLAGGRQETQYF,TGTGCCAGCAGACCTACTCTAGCGGGGGGCAGACAAGAGACCCAGTACTTC
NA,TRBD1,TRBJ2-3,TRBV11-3,CASSPRTGLTDTQYF,TGTGCCAGCAGCCCGAGGACAGGGCTCACAGATACGCAGTATTTT
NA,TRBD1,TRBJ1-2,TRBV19,CASSIPRQGQRGYTF,TGTGCCAGTAGTATCCCCCGACAGGGGCAAAGGGGCTACACCTTC
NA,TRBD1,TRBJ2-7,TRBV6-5,CASRLYRDRGYEQYF,TGTGCCAGCAGATTATACCGGGACAGGGGCTACGAGCAGTACTTC
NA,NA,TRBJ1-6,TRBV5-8,CASSLGRPNSPLHF,TGTGCCAGCAGCTTGGGCCGGCCAAATTCACCCCTCCACTTT
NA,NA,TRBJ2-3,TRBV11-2,CASSLDRWSTDTQYF,TGTGCCAGCAGCTTAGATAGATGGAGCACAGATACGCAGTATTTT
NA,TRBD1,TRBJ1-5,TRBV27,CASSLTGAGNQPQHF,TGTGCCAGCAGCTTAACAGGGGCGGGCAATCAGCCCCAGCATTTT
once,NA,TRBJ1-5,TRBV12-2,CASRHDKNDISNQPQHF,TGTGCAAGTCGCCACGACAAGAACGATATTAGCAATCAGCCCCAGCATTTT
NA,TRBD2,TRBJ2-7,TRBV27,CATSSGGAWYEQYF,TGTGCCACCTCGAGCGGGGGGGCCTGGTACGAGCAGTACTTC
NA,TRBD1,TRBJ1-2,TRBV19,CASKQGNYGYTF,TGTGCCAGTAAACAGGGGAACTATGGCTACACCTTC
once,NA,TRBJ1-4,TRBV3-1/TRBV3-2,CASSQEGEKLFF,TGTGCCAGCAGCCAAGAAGGTGAAAAACTGTTTTTT
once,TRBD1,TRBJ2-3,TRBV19,CASIDRGRADTQYF,TGTGCCAGTATCGACAGGGGGAGAGCAGATACGCAGTATTTT
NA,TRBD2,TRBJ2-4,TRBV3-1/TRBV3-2,CASRGGGAAKNIQYF,TGTGCCAGCAGAGGCGGGGGGGCCGCCAAAAACATTCAGTACTTC
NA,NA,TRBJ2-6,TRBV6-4,CASSQESSGANVLTF,TGTGCCAGCAGTCAGGAGAGCTCTGGGGCCAACGTCCTGACTTTC
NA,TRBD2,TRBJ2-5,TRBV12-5,CASGPPVQLAGGQETQYF,TGTGCTAGTGGTCCCCCCGTTCAGCTAGCGGGGGGGCAAGAGACCCAGTACTTC
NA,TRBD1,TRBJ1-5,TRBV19,CASSTRGQPQHF,TGTGCCAGTAGTACCAGGGGGCAGCCCCAGCATTTT
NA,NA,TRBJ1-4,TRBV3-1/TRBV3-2,CASSQRRGNEKLFF,TGTGCCAGCAGCCAACGTAGGGGTAATGAAAAACTGTTTTTT
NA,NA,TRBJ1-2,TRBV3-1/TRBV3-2,CASSQDPAGEYTF,TGTGCCAGCAGCCAAGATCCGGCAGGGGAATACACCTTC
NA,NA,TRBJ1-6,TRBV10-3,CAIGAGVNSPLHF,TGTGCCATCGGGGCAGGGGTGAATTCACCCCTCCACTTT
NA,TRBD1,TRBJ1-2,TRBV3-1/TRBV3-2,CASSQGTGGGYTF,TGTGCCAGCAGCCAAGGGACAGGGGGTGGCTACACCTTC
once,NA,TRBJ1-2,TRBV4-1,CASSQQGYGYTF,TGCGCCAGCAGCCAACAGGGGTATGGCTACACCTTC
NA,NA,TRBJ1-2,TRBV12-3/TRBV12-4,CASSPTGVGYTF,TGTGCCAGCAGTCCAACAGGCGTCGGCTACACCTTC
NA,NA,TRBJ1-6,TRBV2,CASSGGQWKSPLHF,TGTGCCAGCAGTGGGGGTCAATGGAAATCACCCCTCCACTTT
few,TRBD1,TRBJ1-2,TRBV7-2,CASSWGTGYGYTF,TGTGCCAGCAGCTGGGGGACAGGATACGGCTACACCTTC
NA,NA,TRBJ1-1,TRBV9,CASSASRGLGSNTEAFF,TGTGCCAGCAGCGCGTCGCGGGGGCTGGGTTCCAACACTGAAGCTTTCTTT
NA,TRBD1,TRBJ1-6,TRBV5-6,CASSWETGGNSPLHF,TGTGCCAGCAGCTGGGAGACAGGGGGTAATTCACCCCTCCACTTT
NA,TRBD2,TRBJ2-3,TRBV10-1,CASSESTSGLQGDTQYF,TGCGCCAGCAGTGAGTCGACTAGCGGGCTCCAGGGAGATACGCAGTATTTT
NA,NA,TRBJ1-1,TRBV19,CASSIGLRDRSMNTEAFF,TGTGCCAGTAGTATCGGGTTGCGAGACAGGTCAATGAACACTGAAGCTTTCTTT
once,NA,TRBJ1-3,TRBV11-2,CASSPVGGSGNTIYF,TGTGCCAGCAGCCCGGTCGGGGGCTCTGGAAACACCATATATTTT
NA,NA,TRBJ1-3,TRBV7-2,CASSLGLGNTIYF,TGTGCCAGCAGCCTAGGACTGGGAAACACCATATATTTT
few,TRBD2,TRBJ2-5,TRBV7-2,CASSLSGASGQETQYF,TGTGCCAGCAGCTTATCCGGGGCTAGCGGCCAAGAGACCCAGTACTTC
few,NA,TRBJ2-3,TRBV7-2,CASSLGVIVSGTQYF,TGTGCCAGCAGCTTAGGGGTTATCGTGTCGGGTACGCAGTATTTT
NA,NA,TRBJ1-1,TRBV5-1,CASSLEGRQEAFF,TGCGCCAGCAGCTTGGAGGGTAGGCAAGAAGCTTTCTTT
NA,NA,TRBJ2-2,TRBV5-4,CASSLPTKNTGELFF,TGTGCCAGCAGCTTGCCCACAAAGAACACCGGGGAGCTGTTTTTT
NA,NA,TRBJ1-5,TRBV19,CASSIAGSPGEPQHF,TGTGCCAGTAGTATAGCCGGCTCTCCTGGGGAGCCCCAGCATTTT
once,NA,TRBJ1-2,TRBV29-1,CSVHSPEGGYTF,TGCAGCGTTCACTCCCCCGAGGGAGGCTACACCTTC
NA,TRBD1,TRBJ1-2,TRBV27,CASSWDSRGSYGYTF,TGTGCCAGCAGTTGGGACAGCAGGGGATCCTATGGCTACACCTTC
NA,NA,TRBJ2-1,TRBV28,CASSLSGADNNEQFF,TGTGCCAGCAGTTTATCTGGGGCCGACAACAATGAGCAGTTCTTC
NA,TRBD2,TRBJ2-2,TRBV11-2,CASSLWRGGTNTGELFF,TGTGCCAGCAGCCTCTGGCGGGGGGGTACGAACACCGGGGAGCTGTTTTTT
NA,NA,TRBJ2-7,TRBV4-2,CASSPRGGGAYEQYF,TGTGCCAGCAGCCCCCGGGGAGGGGGGGCCTACGAGCAGTACTTC
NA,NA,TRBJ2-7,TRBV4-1,CASSQVGEFREQYF,TGCGCCAGCAGCCAAGTTGGGGAATTTCGCGAGCAGTACTTC
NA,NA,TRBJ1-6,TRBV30,CAWSNKENSPLHF,TGTGCCTGGAGTAACAAGGAGAATTCACCCCTCCACTTT
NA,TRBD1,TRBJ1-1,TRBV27,CASSRGTGAPIPNTEAFF,TGTGCCAGCAGCCGAGGGACAGGGGCCCCTATTCCTAACACTGAAGCTTTCTTT
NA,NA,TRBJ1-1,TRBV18,CASSPVAAEAFF,TGTGCCAGCTCACCTGTCGCCGCTGAAGCTTTCTTT
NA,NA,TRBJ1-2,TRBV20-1,CSARDPYGYTF,TGCAGTGCTAGAGACCCCTATGGCTACACCTTC
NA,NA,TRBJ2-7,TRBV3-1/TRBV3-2,CASSRANGAGEQYF,TGTGCCAGCAGCCGCGCAAATGGAGCGGGCGAGCAGTACTTC
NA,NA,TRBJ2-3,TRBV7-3,CASSLHTTDTQYF,TGTGCCAGCAGCTTACACACCACAGATACGCAGTATTTT
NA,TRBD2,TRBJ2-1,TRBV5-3,CARSFFMGLAPQEQFF,TGTGCCAGAAGCTTTTTTATGGGACTAGCTCCACAAGAGCAGTTCTTC
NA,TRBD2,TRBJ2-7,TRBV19,CASSMGPSGGAEQYF,TGTGCCAGTAGTATGGGCCCTAGCGGGGGGGCCGAGCAGTACTTC